Detailed here is one T cell receptor (beta chain). The data derive from a study of blood T cell repertoires in COVID-19. Study as a whole: Spain, Italy and the United States supplied samples that represented acute and convalescent COVID-19. The analysed material was cDNA or gDNA that came from T cells, B-cell-depleted T cells, or PBMCs.

Original analysis: Reference gene primer amplification yielded estimated nucleated cell counts. Repertoires were generated with immunoSEQ multiplex PCR, while TCRdb's copy carries only in-frame clones and drops some. That table gives V, J and clone size, and the DNA gave D and trimming. Here the sample spans about 100,000 clones, roughly 86% being singletons. The V and J ends lost 4 bases and 6 bases respectively, with 13 bases between them. CDR1 and CDR2 (germline): SNHLY, FYNNEI. The CDR3 is made up of 14 amino acids. Material: peripheral blood. The chain recombines TRBV2 with TRBJ2-1, with a tentative D call TRBD2 (6 bases). The receptor was derived from a woman under 40 with acute or convalescent COVID-19. For the CDR3, the DNA is TGTGCCAGCAGTGGACTAGTAAATTCCAATGAGCAGTTCTTC. Its translation is CASSGLVNSNEQFF.